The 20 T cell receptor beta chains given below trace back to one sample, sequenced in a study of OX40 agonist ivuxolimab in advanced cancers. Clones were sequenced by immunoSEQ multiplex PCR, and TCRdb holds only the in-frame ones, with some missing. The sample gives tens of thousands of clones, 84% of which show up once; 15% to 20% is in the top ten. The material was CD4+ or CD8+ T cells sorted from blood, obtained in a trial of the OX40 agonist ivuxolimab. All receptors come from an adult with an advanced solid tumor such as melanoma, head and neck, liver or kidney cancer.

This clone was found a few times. For the CDR3, the DNA is TGTGCCAGCAGTTACAGGGACAGAAAAGAGACCCAGTACTTC. Its translation is CASSYRDRKETQYF. The chain couples TRBV6-6 to TRBJ2-5; 7 nucleotides align to TRBD1. Looked up from germline, CDR1 is MNHNY and CDR2 is SVGAGI (reference sequence). V dropped 2 bases and J dropped 3; count of bases not matched to a gene: 3. The CDR3 sequence is 14 residues long.

CDR3: CASSERRPGTGYTF. CDR3 nucleotide sequence: TGTGCCAGCAGTGAGCGCAGGCCTGGCACTGGCTACACCTTC. V gene TRBV6-1 combines with J gene TRBJ1-2; D gene uncertain. V was pared by 3 bases and J by 7 bases, with 15 bases between. The germline CDR1 and CDR2 sequences are MNHNS and SASEGT. The CDR3 length is 14 residues.

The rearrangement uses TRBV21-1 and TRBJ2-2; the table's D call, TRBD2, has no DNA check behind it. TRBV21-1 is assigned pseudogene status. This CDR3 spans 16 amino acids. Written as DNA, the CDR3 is TGTGCCAGCAGCAACTCGGCGGGCCTGAACACCGGGGAGCTGTTTTTT. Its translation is CASSNSAGLNTGELFF.

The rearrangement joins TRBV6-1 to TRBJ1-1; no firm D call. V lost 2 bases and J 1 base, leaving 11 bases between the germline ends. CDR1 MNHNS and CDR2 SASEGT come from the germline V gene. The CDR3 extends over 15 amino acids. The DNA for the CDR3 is TGTGCCAGCAGTGAAAGCCACGGAGGGAACACTGAAGCTTTCTTT. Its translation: CASSESHGGNTEAFF.

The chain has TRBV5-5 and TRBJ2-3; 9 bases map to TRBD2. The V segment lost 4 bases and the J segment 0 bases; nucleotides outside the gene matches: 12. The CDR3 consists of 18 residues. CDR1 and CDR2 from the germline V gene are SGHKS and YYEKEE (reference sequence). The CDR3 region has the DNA TGTGCCAGCAGCGTCAGTCCGGGACTAGCACCTAGCACAGATACGCAGTATTTT. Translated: CASSVSPGLAPSTDTQYF.

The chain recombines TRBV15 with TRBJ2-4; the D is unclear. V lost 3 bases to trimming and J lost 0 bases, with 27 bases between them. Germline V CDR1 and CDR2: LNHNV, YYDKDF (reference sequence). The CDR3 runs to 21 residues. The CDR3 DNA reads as TGTGCCACCAGCAGTTTTTGGGTAGGCCCGCAGGATAACCTAGCCAAAAACATTCAGTACTTC. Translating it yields CATSSFWVGPQDNLAKNIQYF.

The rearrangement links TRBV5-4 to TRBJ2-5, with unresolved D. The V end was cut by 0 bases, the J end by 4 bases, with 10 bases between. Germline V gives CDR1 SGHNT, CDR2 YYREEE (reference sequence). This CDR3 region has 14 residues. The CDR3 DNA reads TGTGCCAGCAGCTTGGGCGGTACGGGAGAGACCCAGTACTTC. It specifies CASSLGGTGETQYF.

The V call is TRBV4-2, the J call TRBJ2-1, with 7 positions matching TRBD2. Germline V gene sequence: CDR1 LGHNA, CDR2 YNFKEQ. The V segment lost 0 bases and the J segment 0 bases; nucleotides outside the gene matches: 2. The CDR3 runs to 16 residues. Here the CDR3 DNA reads TGTGCCAGCAGCCAAGATAGGGACTACTCCTACAATGAGCAGTTCTTC. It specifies CASSQDRDYSYNEQFF.

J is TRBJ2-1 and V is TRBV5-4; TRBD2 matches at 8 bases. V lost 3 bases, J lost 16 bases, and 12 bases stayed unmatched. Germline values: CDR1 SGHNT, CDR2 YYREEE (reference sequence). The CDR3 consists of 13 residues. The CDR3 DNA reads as TGTGCCAGCAGCTCCGGCGGGACTAGAGTGGGATTCTTC. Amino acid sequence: CASSSGGTRVGFF.

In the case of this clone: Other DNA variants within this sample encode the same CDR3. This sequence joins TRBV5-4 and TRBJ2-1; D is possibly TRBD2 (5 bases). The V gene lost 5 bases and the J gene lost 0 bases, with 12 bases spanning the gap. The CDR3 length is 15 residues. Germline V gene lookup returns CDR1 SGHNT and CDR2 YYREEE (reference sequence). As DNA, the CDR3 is TGTGCCAGCAGTTTTGCGGGTGGCTCCTACAATGAGCAGTTCTTC. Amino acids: CASSFAGGSYNEQFF.

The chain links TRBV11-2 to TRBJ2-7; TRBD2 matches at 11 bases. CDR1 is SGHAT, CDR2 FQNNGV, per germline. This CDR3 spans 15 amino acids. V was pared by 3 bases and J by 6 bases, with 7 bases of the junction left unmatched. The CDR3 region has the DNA TGTGCCAGCAGCTTGTTAGCGGGAGGGCCCCTCGAGCAGTACTTC. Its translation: CASSLLAGGPLEQYF.

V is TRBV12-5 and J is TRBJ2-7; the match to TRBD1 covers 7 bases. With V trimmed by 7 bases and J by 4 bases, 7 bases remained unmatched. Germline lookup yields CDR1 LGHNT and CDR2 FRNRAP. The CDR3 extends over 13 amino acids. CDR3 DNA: TGTGCTAGTGCCCCGGACAGGCCGTACGAGCAGTACTTC. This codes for CASAPDRPYEQYF.

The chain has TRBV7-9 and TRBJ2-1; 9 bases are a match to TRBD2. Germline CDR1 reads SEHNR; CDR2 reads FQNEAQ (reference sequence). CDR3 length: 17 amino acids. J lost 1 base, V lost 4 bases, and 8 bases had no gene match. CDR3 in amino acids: CASSSLRGRVSYNEQFF. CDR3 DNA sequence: TGTGCCAGCAGCTCCTTGCGCGGGAGGGTATCCTACAATGAGCAGTTCTTC.

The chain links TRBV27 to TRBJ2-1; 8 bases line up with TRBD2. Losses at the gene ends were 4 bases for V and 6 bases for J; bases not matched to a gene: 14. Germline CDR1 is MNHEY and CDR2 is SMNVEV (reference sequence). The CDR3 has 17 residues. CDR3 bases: TGTGCCAGCAGTTCCCTTGTTGGAGCGGGAGTTGGCAATGAGCAGTTCTTC. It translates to CASSSLVGAGVGNEQFF.

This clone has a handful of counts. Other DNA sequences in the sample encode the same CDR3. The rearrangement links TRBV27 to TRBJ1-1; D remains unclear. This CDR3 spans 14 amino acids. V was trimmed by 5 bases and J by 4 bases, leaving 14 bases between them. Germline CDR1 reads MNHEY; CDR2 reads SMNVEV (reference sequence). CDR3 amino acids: CASSLLSQGTEAFF. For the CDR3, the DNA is TGTGCCAGCAGTCTCTTGTCGCAAGGCACTGAAGCTTTCTTT.

The CDR3: CASSLDLSGPTDTQYF. The CDR3, as DNA: TGTGCCAGCAGCTTAGATCTCAGCGGTCCCACAGATACGCAGTATTTT. This chain uses TRBV11-3 with TRBJ2-3, with a possible D match to TRBD2 (5 bases). Germline assignment: CDR1 SGHNT and CDR2 YENEEA. This CDR3 has 16 residues. V lost 0 bases, J lost 2 bases, and 12 bases lay in between.

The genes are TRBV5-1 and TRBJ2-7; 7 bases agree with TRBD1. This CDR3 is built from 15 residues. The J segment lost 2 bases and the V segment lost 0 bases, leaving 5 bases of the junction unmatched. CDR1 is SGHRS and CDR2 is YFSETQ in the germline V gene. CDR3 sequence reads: CASSLVPGGTYEQYF. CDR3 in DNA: TGCGCCAGCAGCTTGGTGCCAGGGGGAACCTACGAGCAGTACTTC.

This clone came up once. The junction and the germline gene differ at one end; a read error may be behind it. The CDR3 is CASSLGGLADTQYF. In DNA form, the CDR3 reads TGTGCTAGCAGCTTAGGAGGGTTGGCAGATACGCAGTATTTT. The chain employs TRBV7-7 and TRBJ2-3; tentative D call: TRBD2 (6 bases). CDR1 and CDR2 from the germline V gene are SSHAT and FNYEAQ (reference sequence). This CDR3 has 14 residues.

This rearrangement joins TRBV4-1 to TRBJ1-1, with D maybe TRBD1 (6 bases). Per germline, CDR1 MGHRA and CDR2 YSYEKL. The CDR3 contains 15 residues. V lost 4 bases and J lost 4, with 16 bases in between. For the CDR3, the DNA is TGCGCCAGCAGCCCCGGGACAACCCCTTTCACTGAAGCTTTCTTT. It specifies CASSPGTTPFTEAFF.

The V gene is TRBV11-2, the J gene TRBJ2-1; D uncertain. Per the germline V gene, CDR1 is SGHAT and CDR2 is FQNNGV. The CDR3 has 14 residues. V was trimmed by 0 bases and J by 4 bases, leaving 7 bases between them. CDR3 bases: TGTGCCAGCAGCTTAGAACTCGGGTACAATGAGCAGTTCTTC. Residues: CASSLELGYNEQFF.